This TCR beta chain was found in a study of T cell responses to AZD1222 COVID-19 vaccine. Method: immunoSEQ multiplex PCR; TCRdb's copy keeps in-frame clones and lacks some. The sample shows 150,000 to 200,000 clones, roughly 92% of them seen only once. From germline, CDR1 is KGHSH and CDR2 LQKENI. This CDR3 region has 12 residues. The germline V and J ends were trimmed by 6 bases and 7 bases, with 10 bases remaining between them. The sequenced sample was peripheral blood, obtained on day 0 of AZD1222 vaccination. V is TRBV18 and J is TRBJ2-1; weak D call: TRBD1 (6 bases). The TCR sequence derives from an adult in good health. The CDR3 sequence is CASSTGRNEQFF. For the CDR3, the DNA is TGTGCCAGCTCTACAGGGCGGAATGAGCAGTTCTTC.